One sample yielded the 32 T cell receptor beta chains listed below, sequenced in a study of shared clonotypes between healthy human individuals. Repertoires were generated with immunoSEQ multiplex PCR, while TCRdb's copy carries only in-frame clones and drops some. The sample holds approximately 320,000 clones, around 72% seen once. Input material: memory CD4+ T cells sorted from blood. The subset is: CD45RA-negative fraction. The receptors come from a man aged 25-40 years in good health.

This clone has a handful of counts. V usage is TRBV28 and J usage is TRBJ2-1, with a tentative D call TRBD2 (6 bases). Looked up from germline, CDR1 is MDHEN and CDR2 is SYDVKM. The CDR3 is 13 amino acids. V lost 3 bases and J 7 bases, leaving 10 bases between the germline ends. CDR3 loop: CASSFGRDNEQFF. CDR3 DNA sequence: TGTGCCAGCAGTTTCGGGCGGGATAATGAGCAGTTCTTC.

This clone was seen many times. This chain joins TRBV2 and TRBJ2-3, with TRBD2 as a possible D gene (5 bases). CDR3 length equals 16 residues. V gave up 6 bases and J gave up 2 bases, with 18 bases separating them. Per the germline V gene, CDR1 is SNHLY and CDR2 is FYNNEI. CDR3 region: CASRMPRRGTTDTQYF. In DNA form, the CDR3 reads TGTGCCAGCAGGATGCCAAGACGGGGTACCACAGATACGCAGTATTTT.

This clone has only a few counts. The V gene is TRBV6-6, the J gene TRBJ2-2; 9 bases are shared with TRBD1. The CDR3 runs to 16 residues. The germline gives CDR1 MNHNY, CDR2 SVGAGI (reference sequence). The V and J ends lost 4 bases and 5 bases, in that order; junction bases with no gene match: 8. CDR3 nucleotide sequence: TGTGCCAGCAGTTTCTCCGGGACAGGGTTAACCGGGGAGCTGTTTTTT. Its translation: CASSFSGTGLTGELFF.

This clone has only one observation. The gene calls are TRBV11-2 and TRBJ2-5; possibly TRBD1 for D (6 bases). The CDR3 contains 14 residues. With 3 bases removed from V and 5 bases from J, the gap between germline ends came to 13 bases. The V gene's germline CDR1 is SGHAT and CDR2 FQNNGV. CDR3 nucleotides: TGTGCCAGCAGCTTGCGTGGGGGCGCGGAGACCCAGTACTTC. Protein product: CASSLRGGAETQYF.

Comment on this clone: Other DNA sequences from this sample encode an identical CDR3 as well. The genes are TRBV28 and TRBJ1-1; unclear D gene. The CDR3 totals 12 residues. Trimming shortened V by 5 bases and J by 0 bases, and 4 bases separated the two germline ends. Germline CDR1 and CDR2: MDHEN and SYDVKM. In DNA form, the CDR3 reads TGTGCCAGCAGTCTCCTGAACACTGAAGCTTTCTTT. This gives the protein CASSLLNTEAFF.

This chain joins TRBV4-3 and TRBJ2-7; TRBD1 agrees at 8 bases. Germline V gene sequence: CDR1 LGHNA, CDR2 YSLEER. The CDR3 spans 16 residues. V was pared by 0 bases and J by 1 base, with 5 bases of the junction left unmatched. As DNA, the CDR3 is TGCGCCAGCAGCCAAGATCATCGGACAGGGTCCTACGAGCAGTACTTC. Translated: CASSQDHRTGSYEQYF.

The chain combines TRBV5-8 with TRBJ2-7, with D perhaps assigned TRBD1 or TRBD2 (5 bases each). The ends were cut back, 0 bases at V and 7 bases at J, with 17 bases in the middle. Looked up from germline, CDR1 is SGHTS and CDR2 is YDEGEE. There are 15 residues in the CDR3. The CDR3 DNA reads as TGTGCCAGCAGCTTGGTCCAGGGACCGACGGGGGAGCAGTACTTC. It is translated as CASSLVQGPTGEQYF.

V gene TRBV5-5 combines with J gene TRBJ1-2; TRBD1 agrees at 8 bases. Per germline, CDR1 SGHKS and CDR2 YYEKEE (reference sequence). The CDR3 sequence is 17 residues long. V dropped 4 bases and J dropped 5; count of bases not matched to a gene: 16. CDR3: CASSPKDRESFGYGYTF. CDR3 in DNA: TGTGCCAGCAGCCCTAAGGACAGGGAGAGTTTCGGGTATGGCTACACCTTC.

V usage is TRBV11-3 and J usage is TRBJ2-1, with D unresolved. CDR3 size: 13 residues. The V gene's germline CDR1 is SGHNT and CDR2 YENEEA. Trimming stripped 3 bases from V and 4 bases from J, with 7 bases between. The CDR3 loop reads CASSFAQYNEQFF. CDR3 bases: TGTGCCAGCAGCTTTGCCCAATACAATGAGCAGTTCTTC.

The rearrangement joins TRBV5-1 to TRBJ2-3; 8 nucleotides agree with TRBD2. The junction had 15 bases not matched to a gene; V was cut back by 4 bases and J by 5 bases. Germline V gene data show CDR1 as SGHRS and CDR2 as YFSETQ. This CDR3 is built from 17 residues. The CDR3 DNA follows: TGCGCCAGCAGCCCGGACCCGGGACTAGGTCCTAGAGATACGCAGTATTTT. This translates into CASSPDPGLGPRDTQYF.

As to this clone: At one end the junction does not follow the germline gene, possibly because of a read error. The V and J genes are TRBV5-4 and TRBJ2-7; D tentatively reads TRBD1 or TRBD2 (5 bases each). Germline V gene lookup returns CDR1 SGHNT and CDR2 YYREEE (reference sequence). CDR3 length equals 17 residues. CDR3 sequence (DNA): TGTGCCTCCGGGACCCAGACCGCCTCGTCAAGTGGGCCGAAGAGGGACTTC. This translates into CASGTQTASSSGPKRDF.

The V gene is TRBV10-1, the J gene TRBJ2-7; maybe TRBD1 (5 bases). This CDR3 contains 14 residues. The ends were cut back, 10 bases at V and 6 bases at J, with 22 bases in the middle. Germline values: CDR1 WNHNN, CDR2 SYGVQD (reference sequence). CDR3 amino acids: CATRQTPMFGEQYF. The CDR3 nucleotides are TGCGCCACCAGACAGACCCCGATGTTCGGCGAGCAGTACTTC.

The rearrangement links TRBV29-1 to TRBJ2-1; D gene unclear. The CDR3 is 14 residues long. The germline V gene encodes CDR1 SQVTM and CDR2 ANQGSEA. Trimming took off 7 bases at V and 5 bases at J, with 18 bases between the two ends. The CDR3 nucleotides are TGCAGCGCCTTTAGCCCGGATCGGGACAATGAGCAGTTCTTC. Translation gives CSAFSPDRDNEQFF.

The V call is TRBV6-5, the J call TRBJ1-1; D unresolved. V dropped 5 bases and J dropped 4 bases, with 14 bases sitting between them. Per the germline V gene, CDR1 is MNHEY and CDR2 is SVGAGI. The CDR3 runs 14 residues. The CDR3: CASSKSDGSTEAFF. The CDR3 bases are TGTGCCAGCAGTAAGTCCGACGGGAGCACTGAAGCTTTCTTT.

The table lists this clone with a few counts. The rearrangement uses TRBV6-1 and TRBJ1-5; D not certain. The CDR3 contains 13 residues. The V gene's germline CDR1 is MNHNS and CDR2 SASEGT. The V end lost 6 bases, the J end lost 0 bases, and 6 bases lay between the germline ends. The CDR3 bases are TGTGCCAGCAGAATAACTAGCAATCAGCCCCAGCATTTT. It is translated as CASRITSNQPQHF.

The chain recombines TRBV2 with TRBJ2-2; 9 nucleotides agree with TRBD1. Losses at the gene ends were 1 base for V and 6 bases for J; bases not matched to a gene: 3. Germline-derived CDR1 and CDR2 are SNHLY and FYNNEI. CDR3 length equals 15 residues. CDR3 region: CASSEGDRAAGELFF. DNA for the CDR3: TGTGCCAGCAGTGAAGGGGACAGGGCCGCCGGGGAGCTGTTTTTT.

This sequence joins TRBV29-1 and TRBJ2-1; 10 nucleotides align to TRBD2. This CDR3 comprises 17 residues. J was trimmed by 6 bases and V by 7 bases; bases with no gene match: 18. CDR1 is SQVTM and CDR2 is ANQGSEA in the germline V gene. This CDR3 is CSAGGDSGRILGNEQFF. The CDR3 nucleotides are TGCAGCGCCGGGGGAGATAGCGGGAGGATTTTGGGCAATGAGCAGTTCTTC.

For this clone: A read error may account for a junction end that differs from germline. The genes are TRBV15 and TRBJ2-3; TRBD2 agrees at 9 bases. CDR1 and CDR2 (germline): LNHNV, YYDKDF (reference sequence). The CDR3 loop spans 14 amino acids. The CDR3: CATIRAGGTNTQYF. The CDR3 nucleotides read TGTGCCACCATCAGAGCGGGAGGCACAAATACGCAGTATTTT.

The chain combines TRBV9 with TRBJ2-7, with TRBD2 identical over 8 bases. The V and J ends lost 4 bases and 6 bases, in that order; junction bases with no gene match: 6. This CDR3 comprises 13 residues. Germline V gene data show CDR1 as SGDLS and CDR2 as YYNGEE. Here the CDR3 reads CASSPGGPIEQYF. DNA for the CDR3: TGTGCCAGCAGCCCGGGAGGGCCAATCGAGCAGTACTTC. Full variable domain (missing parts from reference TRBV9 and TRBJ2-7): DSGVTQTPKHLITATGQRVTLRCSPRSGDLSVYWYQQSLDQGLQFLIQYYNGEERAKGNILERFSAQQFPDLHSELNLSSLELGDSALYFCASSPGGPIEQYFGPGTRLTVT.

V and J are TRBV11-2 and TRBJ2-5, with TRBD2 matching over 7 bases. The J segment lost 2 bases and the V segment lost 5 bases, leaving 8 bases of the junction unmatched. The germline gives CDR1 SGHAT, CDR2 FQNNGV. The CDR3 consists of 15 residues. The CDR3 sequence is CASSPTSVRQETQYF. CDR3 in DNA: TGTGCCAGCAGCCCTACTAGCGTAAGGCAAGAGACCCAGTACTTC.

The chain carries TRBV5-1 and TRBJ2-3, with 7 bases identical to TRBD1. The germline V gene encodes CDR1 SGHRS and CDR2 YFSETQ. The CDR3 totals 15 residues. J lost 2 bases, V lost 4 bases, and 7 bases had no gene match. CDR3 sequence (DNA): TGCGCCAGCAGCCGGGGACAGAGATTCACAGATACGCAGTATTTT. Protein product: CASSRGQRFTDTQYF. The full variable domain, completed using reference TRBV5-1 and TRBJ2-3, is KAGVTQTPRYLIKTRGQQVTLSCSPISGHRSVSWYQQTPGQGLQFLFEYFSETQRNKGNFPGRFSGRQFSNSRSEMNVSTLELGDSALYLCASSRGQRFTDTQYFGPGTRLTVL.

The V call is TRBV20-1, the J call TRBJ2-5; D gene ambiguous. Germline lookup yields CDR1 DFQATT and CDR2 SNEGSKA (reference sequence). Trimming removed 5 bases at V and 0 bases at J, with 1 base between. This CDR3 comprises 10 residues. CDR3 nucleotides: TGCAGTGCTTACCAAGAGACCCAGTACTTC. This translates into CSAYQETQYF.

This clone was detected a few times. The gene calls are TRBV9 and TRBJ2-1; 10 bases align to TRBD2. Germline assignment: CDR1 SGDLS and CDR2 YYNGEE. Trimming took 4 bases from V and 5 from J; bases not matched to a gene: 6. The length of the CDR3 is 15 residues. CDR3 sequence: CASSTGTSDDNEQFF. CDR3 DNA sequence: TGTGCCAGCAGCACCGGGACTAGCGATGACAATGAGCAGTTCTTC.

The chain joins TRBV5-1 to TRBJ2-1; 8 bases line up with TRBD2. Germline assignment: CDR1 SGHRS and CDR2 YFSETQ. This CDR3 comprises 16 residues. J lost 0 bases, V lost 2 bases, and 4 bases had no gene match. The CDR3 here is CASSFLSGSSYNEQFF. CDR3 nucleotides: TGCGCCAGCAGCTTCCTAAGCGGGAGCTCCTACAATGAGCAGTTCTTC.

The chain recombines TRBV6-4 with TRBJ2-1; 13 bases line up with TRBD2. The J segment lost 9 bases and the V segment lost 3 bases, leaving 5 bases of the junction unmatched. CDR1 is MRHNA, CDR2 SNTAGT, per germline. The CDR3 totals 15 residues. CDR3 bases: TGTGCCAGCAGTGATGGACTAGCGGGAGTGAGTGAGCAGTTCTTC. Translating gives CASSDGLAGVSEQFF.

The J gene is TRBJ2-1, the V gene TRBV7-9; D not certain. This CDR3 contains 14 residues. V lost 2 bases and J 7 bases, leaving 12 bases between the germline ends. The germline V gene encodes CDR1 SEHNR and CDR2 FQNEAQ (reference sequence). CDR3 nucleotides: TGTGCCAGCAGCTTAAGGTTGCAAGCGAATGAGCAGTTCTTC. Translating it yields CASSLRLQANEQFF. The whole variable domain, filled in from reference TRBV7-9 and TRBJ2-1, reads DTGVSQNPRHKITKRGQNVTFRCDPISEHNRLYWYRQTLGQGPEFLTYFQNEAQLEKSRLLSDRFSAERPKGSFSTLEIQRTEQGDSAMYLCASSLRLQANEQFFGPGTRLTVL.

The V call is TRBV20-1, the J call TRBJ2-7, with D uncertain. Trimming took 4 bases from V and 3 from J, leaving 7 bases between them. The germline V gene encodes CDR1 DFQATT and CDR2 SNEGSKA (reference sequence). The CDR3 loop spans 11 amino acids. CDR3 sequence: CSAMGSYEQYF. The CDR3 nucleotides read TGCAGTGCTATGGGTAGCTACGAGCAGTACTTC.

The chain uses TRBV6-5 and TRBJ1-1; perhaps TRBD1 as D (5 bases). Between the trimmed V and J ends, which lost 0 bases and 10 bases, there was a span of 15 bases. Germline V gives CDR1 MNHEY, CDR2 SVGAGI. This CDR3 has 14 amino acids. CDR3 DNA: TGTGCCAGCAGTTACTCGTTGGTAAGGGGAGTAGCTTTCTTT. Translated, it gives CASSYSLVRGVAFF.

This clone was seen only a few times. The V and J genes are TRBV18 and TRBJ2-1; TRBD1 is a possible D gene (5 bases). This CDR3 is 14 amino acids long. Germline V lookup: CDR1 KGHSH, CDR2 LQKENI. The V end was cut by 4 bases, the J end by 0 bases, with 7 bases between. The CDR3 reads CASSRGPSYNEQFF. CDR3 nucleotides: TGTGCCAGCTCACGGGGCCCCTCCTACAATGAGCAGTTCTTC.

The J gene is TRBJ2-3, the V gene TRBV5-1; D gene uncertain. Germline-derived CDR1 and CDR2 are SGHRS and YFSETQ. The CDR3 has 16 amino acids. The V and J ends lost 0 bases and 0 bases respectively, with 11 bases between them. The CDR3 loop reads CASSLAVAASTDTQYF. CDR3 bases: TGCGCCAGCAGCTTGGCGGTTGCGGCTAGCACAGATACGCAGTATTTT.

The chain is built from TRBV6-6 and TRBJ1-5; 8 nucleotides match TRBD1. Germline V gives CDR1 MNHNY, CDR2 SVGAGI (reference sequence). The CDR3 spans 13 residues. The ends lost 6 bases at V and 4 bases at J; junction bases unmatched: 2. CDR3 amino acids: CASSRGRNQPQHF. The CDR3 coding sequence is TGTGCCAGCAGCAGGGGGCGAAATCAGCCCCAGCATTTT.

The genes are TRBV10-3 and TRBJ1-1; no clear D. The CDR3 has 13 amino acids. The V end was cut by 8 bases, the J end by 3 bases, with 13 bases between. Germline V lookup: CDR1 ENHRY, CDR2 SYGVKD. CDR3 region: CAIGRVLDTEAFF. In DNA, the CDR3 is TGTGCCATCGGTAGGGTTCTCGACACTGAAGCTTTCTTT.